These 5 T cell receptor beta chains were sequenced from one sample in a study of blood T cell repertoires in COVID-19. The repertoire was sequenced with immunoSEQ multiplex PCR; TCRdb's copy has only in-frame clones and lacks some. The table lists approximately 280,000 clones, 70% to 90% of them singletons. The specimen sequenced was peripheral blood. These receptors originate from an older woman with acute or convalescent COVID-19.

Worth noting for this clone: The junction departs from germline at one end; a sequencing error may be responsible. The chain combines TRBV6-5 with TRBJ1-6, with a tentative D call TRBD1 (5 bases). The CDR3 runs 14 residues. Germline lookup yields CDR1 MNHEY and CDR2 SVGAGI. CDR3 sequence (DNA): TGTGCCAGCAGTACTGGGGGGAGAGGTTCACCCCTCCATTTT. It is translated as CASSTGGRGSPLHF.

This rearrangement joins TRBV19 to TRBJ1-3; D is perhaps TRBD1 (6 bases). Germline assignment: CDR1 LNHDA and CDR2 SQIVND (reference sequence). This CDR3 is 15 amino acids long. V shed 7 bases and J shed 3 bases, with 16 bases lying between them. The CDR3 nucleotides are TGTGCCAGTACCACCGAGGGGGGGCTTGGAAACACCATATATTTT. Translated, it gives CASTTEGGLGNTIYF.

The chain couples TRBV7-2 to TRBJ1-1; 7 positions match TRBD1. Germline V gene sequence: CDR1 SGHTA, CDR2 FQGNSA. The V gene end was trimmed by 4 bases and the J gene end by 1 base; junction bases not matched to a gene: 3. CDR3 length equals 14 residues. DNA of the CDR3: TGTGCCAGCAGCTCGGGACAGCCGAACACTGAAGCTTTCTTT. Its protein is CASSSGQPNTEAFF.

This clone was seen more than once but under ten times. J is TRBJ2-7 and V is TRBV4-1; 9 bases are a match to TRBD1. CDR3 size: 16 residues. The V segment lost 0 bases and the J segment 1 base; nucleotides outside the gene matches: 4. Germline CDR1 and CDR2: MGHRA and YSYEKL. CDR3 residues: CASSQDGTGISYEQYF. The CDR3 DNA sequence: TGCGCCAGCAGCCAAGATGGGACAGGGATATCCTACGAGCAGTACTTC.

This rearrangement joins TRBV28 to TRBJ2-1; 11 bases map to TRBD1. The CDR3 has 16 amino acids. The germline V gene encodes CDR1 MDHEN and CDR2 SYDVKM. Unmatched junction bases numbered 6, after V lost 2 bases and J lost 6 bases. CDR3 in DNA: TGTGCCAGCAGTTTACCCGGACAGGGGGCCGTCAATGAGCAGTTCTTC. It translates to CASSLPGQGAVNEQFF.